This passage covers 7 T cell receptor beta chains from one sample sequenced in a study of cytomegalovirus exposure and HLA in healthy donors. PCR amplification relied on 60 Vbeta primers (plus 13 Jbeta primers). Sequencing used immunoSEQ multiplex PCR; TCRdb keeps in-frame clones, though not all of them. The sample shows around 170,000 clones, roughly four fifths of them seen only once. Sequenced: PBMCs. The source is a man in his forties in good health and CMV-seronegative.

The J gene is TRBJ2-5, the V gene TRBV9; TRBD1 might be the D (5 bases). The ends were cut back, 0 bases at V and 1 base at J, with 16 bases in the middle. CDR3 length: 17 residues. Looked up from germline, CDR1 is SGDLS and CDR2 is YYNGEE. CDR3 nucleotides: TGTGCCAGCAGCGTAGGCAGGGCTGCTAATTTCCAAGAGACCCAGTACTTC. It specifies CASSVGRAANFQETQYF.

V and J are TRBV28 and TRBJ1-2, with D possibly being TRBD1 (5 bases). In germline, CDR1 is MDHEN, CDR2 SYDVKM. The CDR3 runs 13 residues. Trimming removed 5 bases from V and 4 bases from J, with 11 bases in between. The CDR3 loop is CASSPRVSYGYTF. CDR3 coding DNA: TGTGCCAGCAGTCCCAGGGTTAGCTATGGCTACACCTTC.

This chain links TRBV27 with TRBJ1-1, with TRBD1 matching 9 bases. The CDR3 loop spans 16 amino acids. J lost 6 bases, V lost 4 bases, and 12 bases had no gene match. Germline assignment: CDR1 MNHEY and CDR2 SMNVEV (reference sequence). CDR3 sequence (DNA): TGTGCCAGCAGTTCGGGACAGGGAAGGGCTTGGTCTGAAGCTTTCTTT. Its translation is CASSSGQGRAWSEAFF.

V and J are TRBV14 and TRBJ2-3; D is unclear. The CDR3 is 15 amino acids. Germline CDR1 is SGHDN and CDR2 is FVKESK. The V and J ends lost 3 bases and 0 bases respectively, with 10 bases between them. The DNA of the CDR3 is TGTGCCAGCAGCCAGCACTTAATCAGCACAGATACGCAGTATTTT. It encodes CASSQHLISTDTQYF.

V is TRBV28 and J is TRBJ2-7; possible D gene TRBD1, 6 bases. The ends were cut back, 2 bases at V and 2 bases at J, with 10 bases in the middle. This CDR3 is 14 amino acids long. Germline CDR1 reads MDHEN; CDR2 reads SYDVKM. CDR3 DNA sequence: TGTGCCAGCAGTTTAACAGGGATAACCTACGAGCAGTACTTC. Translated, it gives CASSLTGITYEQYF.

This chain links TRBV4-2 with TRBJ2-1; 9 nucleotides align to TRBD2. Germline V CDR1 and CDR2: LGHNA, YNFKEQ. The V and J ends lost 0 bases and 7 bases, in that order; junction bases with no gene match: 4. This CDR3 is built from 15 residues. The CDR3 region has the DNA TGTGCCAGCAGCCAAGAACCCACTAGCGGGAATGAGCAGTTCTTC. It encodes CASSQEPTSGNEQFF.

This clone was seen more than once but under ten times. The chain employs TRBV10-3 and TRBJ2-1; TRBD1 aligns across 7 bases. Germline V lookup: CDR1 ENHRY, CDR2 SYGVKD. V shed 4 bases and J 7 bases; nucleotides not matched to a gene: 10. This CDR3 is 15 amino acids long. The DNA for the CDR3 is TGTGCCATCAGTGCCCGGGACAGTTCGGGGAATGAGCAGTTCTTC. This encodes CAISARDSSGNEQFF.